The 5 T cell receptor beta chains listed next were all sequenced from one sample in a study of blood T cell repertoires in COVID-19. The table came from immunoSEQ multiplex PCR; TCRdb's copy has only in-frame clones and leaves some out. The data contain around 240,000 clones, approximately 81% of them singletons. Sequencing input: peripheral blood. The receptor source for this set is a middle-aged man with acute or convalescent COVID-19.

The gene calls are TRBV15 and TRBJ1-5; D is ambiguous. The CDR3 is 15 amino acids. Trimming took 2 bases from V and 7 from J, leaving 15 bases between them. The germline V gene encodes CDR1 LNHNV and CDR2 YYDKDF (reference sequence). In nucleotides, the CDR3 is TGTGCCACCAGCAGACTCCTAACCGAACCACAGCCCCAGCATTTT. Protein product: CATSRLLTEPQPQHF.

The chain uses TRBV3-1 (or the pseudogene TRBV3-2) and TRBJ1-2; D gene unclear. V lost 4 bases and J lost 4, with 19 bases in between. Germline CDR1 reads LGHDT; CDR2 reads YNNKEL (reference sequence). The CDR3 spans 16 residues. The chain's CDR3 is CASSPPSGIWGYGYTF. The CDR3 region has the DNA TGTGCCAGCAGCCCCCCCTCGGGGATCTGGGGCTATGGCTACACCTTC.

The CDR3, as DNA: TGTGCCAGCAGCGTGCGGGGCCCCGCCGGCTCTGGAAACACCATATATTTT. This codes for CASSVRGPAGSGNTIYF. The chain combines TRBV9 with TRBJ1-3; D perhaps matches TRBD1 (5 bases). This CDR3 contains 17 residues. Germline-derived CDR1 and CDR2 are SGDLS and YYNGEE. The V end was cut by 2 bases, the J end by 0 bases, with 15 bases between.

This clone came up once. The CDR3 here is CASRRTGLYGYTF. CDR3 bases: TGTGCCAGCAGGCGGACAGGGCTCTATGGCTACACCTTC. The V call is TRBV6-6, the J call TRBJ1-2; 8 bases map to TRBD1. The CDR3 is made up of 13 amino acids. Germline V gene data show CDR1 as MNHNY and CDR2 as SVGAGI (reference sequence). Losses at the gene ends were 6 bases for V and 4 bases for J; bases not matched to a gene: 4.

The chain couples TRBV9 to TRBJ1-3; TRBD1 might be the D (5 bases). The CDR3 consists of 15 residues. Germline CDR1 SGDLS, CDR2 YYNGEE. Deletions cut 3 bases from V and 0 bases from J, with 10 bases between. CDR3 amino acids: CASSATGISGNTIYF. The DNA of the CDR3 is TGTGCCAGCAGCGCCACAGGAATCTCTGGAAACACCATATATTTT.